This T cell receptor beta chain was captured by sequencing in a study of CD8 T cells in Susac syndrome. Random hexamers were used to reverse transcribe the RNA input (about 0.5 to 1 ug). TCRdb re-called the immunoSEQ multiplex PCR reads with MiXCR, one entry per CDR3 protein. The sample lists some 120,000 distinct CDR3 sequences, 94% occurring once. The V end lost 10 bases, the J end lost 1 base, and 17 bases lay between the germline ends. Germline V gene sequence: CDR1 MNHEY, CDR2 SMNVEV (reference sequence). The CDR3 covers 15 residues. Specimen: CD4+ T cells from PBMCs. The chain employs TRBV27 and TRBJ2-1; D possibly matches TRBD1 or TRBD2 (5 bases each). The sequence derives from a human donor in good health. CDR3 sequence: CATSGTRRSYNEQFF. Here the CDR3 DNA reads TGTGCCACCTCCGGGACCCGAAGATCCTACAATGAGCAGTTCTTC.